The entry below gives a single T cell receptor (beta chain) sequence along with its context. Its antigen remains unidentified. At one boundary the junction diverges from the germline segment, which might be a read error. These data belong to a study of cytomegalovirus exposure and HLA in healthy donors. General study findings and limits: For most TCR beta V segments, an earlier analysis put the productive rate at about 87% or about 30% of the time.

13 Jbeta primers and 60 Vbeta primers were used for the PCR. Using immunoSEQ multiplex PCR, the repertoire was profiled, and TCRdb retains in-frame clones only, with some absent. The sample lists 120,000 or so clones, approximately 80% occurring once. Germline assignment: CDR1 SGHRS and CDR2 YFSETQ. The CDR3 has 15 residues. The J gene is TRBJ2-6, the V gene TRBV5-1, with D perhaps TRBD1 (6 bases). The source material was PBMCs. The origin of this receptor is a man aged 18 to 29 in good health and CMV-seropositive. CDR3: CASSFGQSGANGLTF. In DNA, the CDR3 is TGCGCCAGCAGCTTTGGACAGTCCGGGGCCAACGGCCTGACTTTC. The whole variable domain, filled in from reference TRBV5-1 and TRBJ2-6, reads KAGVTQTPRYLIKTRGQQVTLSCSPISGHRSVSWYQQTPGQGLQFLFEYFSETQRNKGNFPGRFSGRQFSNSRSEMNVSTLELGDSALYLCASSFGQSGANGLTFGAGSRLTVL.